These 19 T cell receptor beta chains share one sample of origin, sequenced in a study of T cells in narcolepsy. This table comes from immunoSEQ multiplex PCR, and its TCRdb copy is limited to in-frame clones, with some not included. The sample shows fewer than 40,000 clones, 87% of them seen only once. Sequenced material: CD45RA- memory CD4+ T cells from PBMCs. These receptors all stem from a human donor with narcolepsy.

V and J are TRBV20-1 and TRBJ2-4; 7 nucleotides match TRBD1. Germline trimming cut 4 bases from V and 15 bases from J; bases unmatched to any gene: 9. In germline, CDR1 is DFQATT, CDR2 SNEGSKA (reference sequence). The CDR3 extends over 11 amino acids. DNA of the CDR3: TGCAGTGCTAACCAGGGGGAGATGGGGTACTTC. Amino acids: CSANQGEMGYF.

This clone showed up just a few times. The chain links TRBV9 to TRBJ2-2; the D gene is possibly TRBD2 (6 bases). The V and J ends lost 0 bases and 1 base respectively, with 10 bases between them. The germline V gene has CDR1 SGDLS and CDR2 YYNGEE. The CDR3 loop spans 16 amino acids. CDR3 nucleotides: TGTGCCAGCAGCGTAGGGGGAGGTTGGAACACCGGGGAGCTGTTTTTT. This codes for CASSVGGGWNTGELFF.

V is TRBV5-1 and J is TRBJ1-2, with 8 bases aligning to TRBD1. The germline gives CDR1 SGHRS, CDR2 YFSETQ. Germline trimming cut 1 base from V and 2 bases from J; bases unmatched to any gene: 10. This CDR3 spans 17 amino acids. This CDR3 reads CASSLQDTGGRNYGYTF. The CDR3 DNA is TGCGCCAGCAGCTTGCAAGATACAGGGGGTAGGAACTATGGCTACACCTTC.

The chain has TRBV7-2 and TRBJ2-1; 9 nucleotides agree with TRBD2. CDR3 length: 15 amino acids. Per the germline V gene, CDR1 is SGHTA and CDR2 is FQGNSA. Trimming removed 7 bases from V and 8 bases from J; junction bases left unmatched: 12. The CDR3 nucleotides read TGTGCCAGCACCGTAGAGCGGGGGGCGGAACATGAGCAGTTCTTC. This codes for CASTVERGAEHEQFF.

This CDR3 is CATGGQGQPQHF. The CDR3, as DNA: TGTGCCACTGGGGGGCAGGGTCAGCCCCAGCATTTT. V is TRBV15 and J is TRBJ1-5; possible D gene TRBD1, 6 bases. Germline V gene data show CDR1 as LNHNV and CDR2 as YYDKDF (reference sequence). The length of the CDR3 is 12 residues. With 9 bases removed from V and 6 bases from J, the gap between germline ends came to 12 bases.

The chain carries TRBV7-2 and TRBJ2-1, with TRBD2 matching over 7 bases. There are 15 residues in the CDR3. In germline, CDR1 is SGHTA, CDR2 FQGNSA. V shed 4 bases, J shed 0 bases, and the junction held 3 bases outside the gene matches. The CDR3: CASSWDYPSYNEQFF. The CDR3, as DNA: TGTGCCAGCAGCTGGGACTATCCCTCCTACAATGAGCAGTTCTTC.

The chain combines TRBV5-6 with TRBJ2-1; perhaps D is TRBD1 or TRBD2 (5 bases each). The CDR3 contains 14 residues. The V gene's germline CDR1 is SGHDT and CDR2 YYEEEE. The V end was cut by 4 bases, the J end by 10 bases, with 18 bases between. CDR3 sequence: CASSANSGRGEQFF. DNA for the CDR3: TGTGCCAGCAGCGCGAACTCAGGGCGAGGGGAGCAGTTCTTC.

The genes are TRBV11-3 and TRBJ2-3; D ambiguous. This CDR3 has 12 residues. CDR1 and CDR2 from the germline V gene are SGHNT and YENEEA. Trimming shortened V by 9 bases and J by 5 bases, and 12 bases separated the two germline ends. CDR3: CASSGSEDTQYF. The CDR3 DNA sequence: TGTGCCAGTTCCGGGTCCGAAGATACGCAGTATTTT.

The chain couples TRBV5-1 to TRBJ1-1; 7 bases are shared with TRBD1. The V and J ends lost 0 bases and 1 base, in that order; junction bases with no gene match: 6. Germline V lookup: CDR1 SGHRS, CDR2 YFSETQ. The CDR3 covers 16 residues. CDR3 sequence (DNA): TGCGCCAGCAGCTTGGATACAGGGGTCAGGAACACTGAAGCTTTCTTT. This gives the protein CASSLDTGVRNTEAFF.

The chain employs TRBV19 and TRBJ1-5; D is ambiguous. The CDR3 has 13 amino acids. V lost 6 bases to trimming and J lost 1 base, with 7 bases between them. Looked up from germline, CDR1 is LNHDA and CDR2 is SQIVND (reference sequence). The DNA for the CDR3 is TGTGCCAGTAGCGATCAAAGCAATCAGCCCCAGCATTTT. Its protein product is CASSDQSNQPQHF.

This clone has just a few counts. The chain recombines TRBV11-3 with TRBJ2-7, with D tentatively TRBD2 (5 bases). The CDR3 spans 13 residues. Germline values: CDR1 SGHNT, CDR2 YENEEA. Trimming shortened V by 5 bases and J by 1 base, and 9 bases separated the two germline ends. The DNA of the CDR3 is TGTGCCAGCAGCCGGGGATTTTCCTACGAGCAGTACTTC. Translation gives CASSRGFSYEQYF. Full variable domain (remainder filled in from reference TRBV11-3 and TRBJ2-7): EAGVVQSPRYKIIEKKQPVAFWCNPISGHNTLYWYLQNLGQGPELLIRYENEEAVDDSQLPKDRFSAERLKGVDSTLKIQPAELGDSAVYLCASSRGFSYEQYFGPGTRLTVT.

This rearrangement joins TRBV10-1 to TRBJ2-7; TRBD2 matches at 12 bases. The CDR3 totals 18 residues. V was pared by 4 bases and J by 1 base, with 11 bases of the junction left unmatched. Germline-derived CDR1 and CDR2 are WNHNN and SYGVQD (reference sequence). DNA for the CDR3: TGCGCCAGCAGTGCTCAAGCTAGCGGGAGGGAGGAATCCTACGAGCAGTACTTC. This sequence encodes CASSAQASGREESYEQYF.

The CDR3 loop reads CASSRLSTGAYDYGYTF. The DNA of the CDR3 is TGTGCCAGCAGCCGTTTATCGACAGGGGCGTACGACTATGGCTACACCTTC. This chain connects TRBV14 to TRBJ1-2, with 8 nucleotides matching TRBD1. V dropped 4 bases and J dropped 3; count of bases not matched to a gene: 13. The length of the CDR3 is 17 residues. CDR1 and CDR2 (germline): SGHDN, FVKESK.

V and J are TRBV11-2 and TRBJ2-7; 7 bases fit TRBD2. The V gene end was trimmed by 5 bases and the J gene end by 7 bases; junction bases not matched to a gene: 8. The CDR3 is 13 residues long. Germline loops: CDR1 SGHAT, CDR2 FQNNGV. The CDR3: CASSVGLPSEQYF. Written as DNA, the CDR3 is TGTGCCAGCAGCGTGGGACTACCTAGTGAGCAGTACTTC.

The chain is built from TRBV5-6 and TRBJ2-7, with D hard to call. This CDR3 has 14 residues. The germline V and J ends were trimmed by 0 bases and 2 bases, with 9 bases remaining between them. Germline V gives CDR1 SGHDT, CDR2 YYEEEE. Written as DNA, the CDR3 is TGTGCCAGCAGCTTGGAGCGCAGAACCTACGAGCAGTACTTC. It specifies CASSLERRTYEQYF.

This clone was counted once. V usage is TRBV18 and J usage is TRBJ1-1, with D unresolved. Trimming left V 5 bases short and J 1 base short, with 20 bases between. The CDR3 runs 17 residues. Germline V gene lookup returns CDR1 KGHSH and CDR2 LQKENI. CDR3 amino acids: CASSISVAPDSNTEAFF. The DNA of the CDR3 is TGTGCCAGCTCAATTTCGGTGGCACCGGATTCGAACACTGAAGCTTTCTTT.

V and J are TRBV18 and TRBJ1-1; 7 nucleotides match TRBD1. J lost 1 base, V lost 4 bases, and 9 bases had no gene match. The V gene's germline CDR1 is KGHSH and CDR2 LQKENI. This CDR3 spans 16 amino acids. The CDR3: CASSRGGGSANTEAFF. For the CDR3, the DNA is TGTGCCAGCTCACGAGGAGGGGGCAGTGCGAACACTGAAGCTTTCTTT. Using reference TRBV18 and TRBJ1-1 for the parts outside the CDR3, the full variable domain is NAGVMQNPRHLVRRRGQEARLRCSPMKGHSHVYWYRQLPEEGLKFMVYLQKENIIDESGMPKERFSAEFPKEGPSILRIQQVVRGDSAAYFCASSRGGGSANTEAFFGQGTRLTVV.

CDR3 in DNA: TGTGCCAGCAGCTCGAGTCCAGGCTACGAGCAGTACTTC. Its protein is CASSSSPGYEQYF. V gene TRBV11-2 combines with J gene TRBJ2-7, with no clear D. V was trimmed by 4 bases and J by 3 bases, leaving 10 bases between them. This CDR3 has 13 amino acids. Germline V gene data show CDR1 as SGHAT and CDR2 as FQNNGV.

V and J are TRBV7-2 and TRBJ2-7; a possible D gene is TRBD2 (5 bases). V was pared by 8 bases and J by 4 bases, with 18 bases between. Germline CDR1 is SGHTA and CDR2 is FQGNSA. The CDR3 loop spans 14 amino acids. This CDR3 is CASSSPYRMYEQYF. As DNA, the CDR3 is TGTGCCAGCTCTAGCCCCTATCGTATGTACGAGCAGTACTTC. Full variable domain (rest looked up from reference TRBV7-2 and TRBJ2-7): GAGVSQSPSNKVTEKGKDVELRCDPISGHTALYWYRQSLGQGLEFLIYFQGNSAPDKSGLPSDRFSAERTGGSVSTLTIQRTQQEDSAVYLCASSSPYRMYEQYFGPGTRLTVT.